This T cell receptor (beta chain) was identified in a study of blood T cell repertoires in COVID-19. The overall study: Whether acute or convalescent, the COVID-19 samples came from the United States, Italy and Spain.

The repertoire was sequenced with immunoSEQ multiplex PCR; TCRdb's copy has only in-frame clones and lacks some. The sample yields around 16,000 clones, about 89% seen once. Germline values: CDR1 SGHAT, CDR2 FQNNGV. The V segment lost 7 bases and the J segment 5 bases; nucleotides outside the gene matches: 9. This CDR3 is built from 15 residues. The chain links TRBV11-2 to TRBJ2-3; TRBD1 aligns across 10 bases. This sequence originates from a man older than 75 with acute or convalescent COVID-19. The sequenced sample consisted of peripheral blood. The CDR3 nucleotides are TGTGCCAGCACCCGACAGGGGGCTTTTGGAGATACGCAGTATTTT. Its translation: CASTRQGAFGDTQYF.